A single sample is the source of the 9 T cell receptor beta chains below, sequenced in a study of a mutant IDH1 vaccine in newly diagnosed glioma. Produced via immunoSEQ multiplex PCR; TCRdb's table is partial and in-frame only. The sample carries tens of thousands of clones, approximately 89% recorded once. Time point: week 47, end of study. Every single dose of the vaccine, 300 ug of mutant IDH1 20-mer peptide, came with topical imiquimod. The antigens of these receptors remain unknown. The sequenced sample was PBMCs, obtained from a glioma patient whose treatment included an IDH1 peptide vaccine. The receptors come from a woman in her forties or fifties with glioma.

This clone was observed a few times. The V and J genes are TRBV19 and TRBJ1-5; D is uncertain. Germline CDR1 reads LNHDA; CDR2 reads SQIVND (reference sequence). There are 13 residues in the CDR3. V was clipped by 7 bases and J by 7 bases, with 14 bases between them. CDR3 nucleotides: TGTGCCAGTAATGACCCTAACGTCCAGCCCCAGCATTTT. Its translation is CASNDPNVQPQHF.

This chain uses TRBV6-5 with TRBJ2-2; 7 nucleotides match TRBD1. From germline, CDR1 is MNHEY and CDR2 SVGAGI. The CDR3 consists of 15 residues. V trimming: 8 bases; J trimming: 6 bases; junction bases outside the gene matches: 12. The CDR3 DNA is TGTGCCAGCCGGGAAGGGGGCACTCGGGCCGGGGAGCTGTTTTTT. Translation: CASREGGTRAGELFF.

The chain carries TRBV5-1 and TRBJ2-7; D possibly uses TRBD1 or TRBD2 (5 bases each). The length of the CDR3 is 16 residues. The germline CDR1 and CDR2 sequences are SGHRS and YFSETQ. Trimming removed 3 bases from V and 0 bases from J, with 16 bases in between. The DNA for the CDR3 is TGCGCCAGCAGCTCATGGGACGGCCGGACCTCCTACGAGCAGTACTTC. This gives the protein CASSSWDGRTSYEQYF.

V gene TRBV27 combines with J gene TRBJ2-7; tentative D call: TRBD1 (5 bases). Per the germline V gene, CDR1 is MNHEY and CDR2 is SMNVEV (reference sequence). V was trimmed by 5 bases and J by 3 bases, leaving 11 bases between them. The CDR3 runs 13 residues. For the CDR3, the DNA is TGTGCCAGCAGTGAGACAGTTTACTACGAGCAGTACTTC. Its translation: CASSETVYYEQYF.

This chain joins TRBV10-2 and TRBJ2-3, with 7 bases that match TRBD2. CDR1 WSHSY and CDR2 SAAADI come from the germline V gene. This CDR3 spans 14 amino acids. Germline trimming cut 8 bases from V and 1 base from J; bases unmatched to any gene: 6. The CDR3 loop is CASAERGRTDTQYF. The CDR3 DNA reads as TGCGCCAGCGCGGAGCGGGGCCGCACAGATACGCAGTATTTT.

This rearrangement joins TRBV13 to TRBJ1-5, with 7 bases aligning to TRBD1. CDR3 length: 14 residues. CDR1 is PRHDT and CDR2 is FYEKMQ in the germline V gene (reference sequence). The V gene end was trimmed by 3 bases and the J gene end by 3 bases; junction bases not matched to a gene: 2. CDR3 protein: CASSLGQFNQPQHF. CDR3 DNA: TGTGCCAGCAGCTTGGGACAGTTCAATCAGCCCCAGCATTTT.

The chain links TRBV5-1 to TRBJ2-5; D might be TRBD1 or TRBD2, each matching 5 bases. Germline loops: CDR1 SGHRS, CDR2 YFSETQ. The length of the CDR3 is 14 residues. V gave up 0 bases and J gave up 2 bases, with 8 bases separating them. This CDR3 reads CASSLAGAQETQYF. In nucleotides, the CDR3 is TGCGCCAGCAGCTTGGCCGGGGCTCAAGAGACCCAGTACTTC. Complete variable domain (other parts from reference TRBV5-1 and TRBJ2-5): KAGVTQTPRYLIKTRGQQVTLSCSPISGHRSVSWYQQTPGQGLQFLFEYFSETQRNKGNFPGRFSGRQFSNSRSEMNVSTLELGDSALYLCASSLAGAQETQYFGPGTRLLVL.

This clone occurred a few times. The chain carries TRBV5-4 and TRBJ1-6; D remains unclear. Trimming took 0 bases from V and 8 from J, leaving 6 bases between them. The CDR3 sequence is 13 residues long. CDR1 and CDR2 from the germline V gene are SGHNT and YYREEE (reference sequence). The DNA of the CDR3 is TGTGCCAGCAGCTTGGCTGGTTATTCACCCCTCCACTTT. Protein sequence: CASSLAGYSPLHF.

This chain uses TRBV28 with TRBJ1-3, with a possible D match to TRBD1 (6 bases). The germline gives CDR1 MDHEN, CDR2 SYDVKM. The CDR3 is 14 residues long. V lost 7 bases to trimming and J lost 2 bases, with 12 bases between them. As DNA, the CDR3 is TGTGCCAGCAAGGGGGGCAGGGCTGGAAACACCATATATTTT. This translates into CASKGGRAGNTIYF.